Listed here is a single T cell receptor beta chain. Its specificity is not known. The sample comes from a study of T cell responses to AZD1222 COVID-19 vaccine. TCRdb's table, derived via immunoSEQ multiplex PCR, lists solely in-frame clones and lacks some. Of 130,000 to 150,000 clones listed, roughly 91% are singletons. Study-level points and caveats: Across spike, vaccine-associated CD4 TCRs were found, dominant at 160-218 and 743-854. It was only after the peak T cell response that any repertoires were sampled. Recipients of AZD1222 seropositive at baseline numbered only 5 to 7. Unmutated variant regions reportedly attract nearly half of all spike-specific TCRs.

This clonotype was sampled from an adult in good health. The specimen comprised peripheral blood, sampled on day 0 of AZD1222 vaccination.

CDR3 protein: CSVASGTGNTIYF. DNA of the CDR3: TGCAGCGTTGCCTCAGGCACTGGAAACACCATATATTTT. J is TRBJ1-3 and V is TRBV29-1; no reliable D call. This CDR3 is built from 13 residues. V dropped 4 bases and J dropped 2 bases, with 9 bases sitting between them. Germline CDR1 is SQVTM and CDR2 is ANQGSEA.